One and the same sample provided the 29 T cell receptor beta chains below, sequenced in a study of control samples from healthy donors and cancer patients. Sequencing used immunoSEQ multiplex PCR; TCRdb keeps in-frame clones, though not all of them. The data hold roughly 47,000 clones, with roughly 86% observed a single time. The sample comprised PBMCs. All receptors derive from a woman aged 55-69 years with lung cancer.

The rearrangement joins TRBV12-5 to TRBJ1-3; tentative D call: TRBD1 (6 bases). Germline-derived CDR1 and CDR2 are LGHNT and FRNRAP. Trimming pared 4 bases from V and 4 bases from J, leaving 11 bases between. The CDR3 spans 14 residues. Here the CDR3 DNA reads TGTGCTAGTGGTTCCCGACAGGCGGGAAACACCATATATTTT. This codes for CASGSRQAGNTIYF.

J is TRBJ2-7 and V is TRBV30; D may be TRBD1 or TRBD2 (5 bases each). The V gene's germline CDR1 is GTSNPN and CDR2 SVGIG (reference sequence). Trimming removed 5 bases from V and 0 bases from J, with 8 bases in between. The CDR3 length is 12 residues. The CDR3, as DNA: TGTGCCTGGGGGGACCTCTCCTACGAGCAGTACTTC. Translated: CAWGDLSYEQYF.

V and J are TRBV13 and TRBJ2-2; no clear D gene. The V gene's germline CDR1 is PRHDT and CDR2 FYEKMQ (reference sequence). Trimming cost V 1 base and J 4 bases, with 4 bases left between them. The CDR3 totals 13 residues. The DNA of the CDR3 is TGTGCCAGCAGCTTAGTTTTCACCGGGGAGCTGTTTTTT. It translates to CASSLVFTGELFF.

The chain is built from TRBV11-2 and TRBJ2-1; 8 bases match TRBD2. CDR1 is SGHAT and CDR2 is FQNNGV in the germline V gene. The CDR3 spans 14 residues. The J segment lost 6 bases and the V segment lost 4 bases, leaving 5 bases of the junction unmatched. The CDR3 coding sequence is TGTGCCAGCAGCTATAGCGGGACAAGCAATGAGCAGTTCTTC. It encodes CASSYSGTSNEQFF.

This clone came up a few times. J is TRBJ1-5 and V is TRBV3-1 (or the pseudogene TRBV3-2); no clear D gene. This CDR3 is built from 14 residues. Trimming pared 1 base from V and 9 bases from J, leaving 13 bases between. Germline CDR1 is LGHDT and CDR2 is YNNKEL (reference sequence). The CDR3 DNA sequence: TGTGCCAGCAGCCAAGCAGGAAGTCCTCTGCCCCAGCATTTT. It yields the protein CASSQAGSPLPQHF.

The chain recombines TRBV4-1 with TRBJ2-4; 11 bases line up with TRBD2. CDR1 and CDR2 (germline): MGHRA, YSYEKL. Losses at the gene ends were 2 bases for V and 1 base for J; bases not matched to a gene: 4. The CDR3 has 17 residues. CDR3 sequence: CASSQPRLAGAKNIQYF. CDR3 DNA: TGCGCCAGCAGCCAACCCCGACTAGCGGGGGCCAAAAACATTCAGTACTTC.

This chain joins TRBV5-1 and TRBJ2-7; D might be TRBD2 (6 bases). The CDR3 extends over 14 amino acids. With 4 bases removed from V and 2 bases from J, the gap between germline ends came to 13 bases. Germline CDR1 SGHRS, CDR2 YFSETQ. The CDR3 sequence: CASSLSSDTYEQYF. The CDR3 DNA reads as TGCGCCAGCAGCCTGTCTAGCGACACCTACGAGCAGTACTTC.

The CDR3 DNA follows: TGTGCCAGTAGCCCCGGACAGGGGGGCGAGCAGTACTTC. Its translation: CASSPGQGGEQYF. The V call is TRBV19, the J call TRBJ2-7; 10 nucleotides align to TRBD1. CDR3 size: 13 residues. The trim removed 6 bases at V and 6 bases at J, leaving 5 bases unmatched. The germline V gene encodes CDR1 LNHDA and CDR2 SQIVND (reference sequence).

The rearrangement joins TRBV27 to TRBJ2-3; D is uncertain. Germline loops: CDR1 MNHEY, CDR2 SMNVEV (reference sequence). V was clipped by 0 bases and J by 2 bases, with 12 bases between them. The length of the CDR3 is 16 residues. The DNA of the CDR3 is TGTGCCAGCAGTTTATCGGTCTCGGAATTCACAGATACGCAGTATTTT. Translation gives CASSLSVSEFTDTQYF.

This clone appeared a few times. V and J are TRBV19 and TRBJ1-6, with 10 bases lining up with TRBD1. This CDR3 is built from 15 residues. V lost 1 base to trimming and J lost 10 bases; unmatched junction nucleotides: 4. Looked up from germline, CDR1 is LNHDA and CDR2 is SQIVND (reference sequence). This CDR3 reads CASSIAGTGESPLHF. The CDR3 bases are TGTGCCAGTAGTATAGCCGGGACAGGGGAGTCACCCCTCCACTTT.

The chain uses TRBV4-2 and TRBJ1-3; 8 bases fit TRBD1. The trim removed 5 bases at V and 4 bases at J, leaving 10 bases unmatched. The germline V gene encodes CDR1 LGHNA and CDR2 YNFKEQ. The length of the CDR3 is 16 residues. CDR3 sequence reads: CASSAQLQGGGNTIYF. The CDR3 DNA reads as TGTGCCAGCAGCGCCCAGTTACAGGGGGGCGGAAACACCATATATTTT.

The J gene is TRBJ1-1, the V gene TRBV6-2 or TRBV6-3; 7 bases map to TRBD1. The germline V gene encodes CDR1 MNHEY and CDR2 SVGEGT. The V gene end was trimmed by 0 bases and the J gene end by 7 bases; junction bases not matched to a gene: 2. This CDR3 is 13 amino acids long. CDR3 residues: CASSYSGQHEAFF. The CDR3 DNA sequence: TGTGCCAGCAGTTACTCGGGACAGCATGAAGCTTTCTTT.

This rearrangement joins TRBV21-1 to TRBJ2-7; the D segment call TRBD1 is taken from the table without a DNA check. TRBV21-1 represents a pseudogene. The CDR3 runs 16 residues. Written as DNA, the CDR3 is TGTGCCAGCAGCATGCGTAGTCCGGACAGTTTGGACGAGCAGTACTTC. It translates to CASSMRSPDSLDEQYF.

J is TRBJ2-2 and V is TRBV5-1, with 10 bases matching TRBD1. With 5 bases clipped from V and 2 bases from J, the junction kept 6 bases outside the gene matches. There are 16 residues in the CDR3. Germline CDR1 and CDR2: SGHRS and YFSETQ. The CDR3 DNA follows: TGCGCCAGCAGGGGGACAGGGGCTCCTAACACCGGGGAGCTGTTTTTT. This gives the protein CASRGTGAPNTGELFF.

This chain joins TRBV24-1 and TRBJ1-5; possible D gene TRBD1, 6 bases. Germline V gene data show CDR1 as KGHDR and CDR2 as SFDVKD. The CDR3 is made up of 20 amino acids. The V and J ends lost 6 bases and 4 bases respectively, with 30 bases between them. The DNA of the CDR3 is TGTGCCACCAGTCGGCTTATAGAAGCAGGGGCCCCTCCACGAAATCAGCCCCAGCATTTT. It yields the protein CATSRLIEAGAPPRNQPQHF.

This chain connects TRBV6-6 to TRBJ2-1, with 10 bases fitting TRBD1. The CDR3 covers 14 residues. Losses at the gene ends were 5 bases for V and 7 bases for J; bases not matched to a gene: 5. Germline lookup yields CDR1 MNHNY and CDR2 SVGAGI (reference sequence). In DNA, the CDR3 is TGTGCCAGCAGTCCCCGGACAGGGGGGAATGAGCAGTTCTTC. It yields the protein CASSPRTGGNEQFF.

V is TRBV28 and J is TRBJ2-7; TRBD1 matches 10 bases. V was pared by 6 bases and J by 6 bases, with 11 bases of the junction left unmatched. Germline V lookup: CDR1 MDHEN, CDR2 SYDVKM. This CDR3 contains 15 residues. The CDR3 DNA reads as TGTGCCAGCAGCTACCCGGGACAGGGGAACGGCGAGCAGTACTTC. This translates into CASSYPGQGNGEQYF.

V usage is TRBV6-6 and J usage is TRBJ2-1; 9 nucleotides match TRBD2. V was clipped by 5 bases and J by 0 bases; unmatched bases: 8. Per the germline V gene, CDR1 is MNHNY and CDR2 is SVGAGI (reference sequence). The CDR3 consists of 17 residues. CDR3 nucleotide sequence: TGTGCCAGCAGTCCCCGAGCGGGGGGATTCTCCTACAATGAGCAGTTCTTC. Translating it yields CASSPRAGGFSYNEQFF.

The genes are TRBV7-6 and TRBJ2-3; possibly TRBD2 for D (6 bases). The ends were cut back, 3 bases at V and 2 bases at J, with 12 bases in the middle. The germline CDR1 and CDR2 sequences are SGHVS and FNYEAQ. CDR3 length: 15 residues. The CDR3 spells CASSFAGGNTDTQYF. The CDR3 region has the DNA TGTGCCAGCAGCTTTGCTGGCGGGAACACAGATACGCAGTATTTT.

J is TRBJ1-1 and V is TRBV5-1, with D perhaps matching TRBD1 (6 bases). The CDR3 extends over 16 amino acids. The V and J ends lost 7 bases and 3 bases respectively, with 22 bases between them. CDR1 SGHRS and CDR2 YFSETQ come from the germline V gene. CDR3 coding DNA: TGCGCCAGCTTTTCGGGTGATGGGGGGCCAGACACTGAAGCTTTCTTT. Its protein is CASFSGDGGPDTEAFF.

The rearrangement links TRBV12-3 or TRBV12-4 to TRBJ1-2; no definite D call. CDR3 length: 13 amino acids. V lost 5 bases to trimming and J lost 8 bases, with 15 bases between them. The CDR3 region has the DNA TGTGCCAGCAGTGTAAATTTCGGGGTCGGCTACACCTTC. Protein product: CASSVNFGVGYTF.

V and J are TRBV24-1 and TRBJ2-1; the D gene is possibly TRBD2 (5 bases). V was trimmed by 4 bases and J by 5 bases, leaving 17 bases between them. The germline V gene encodes CDR1 KGHDR and CDR2 SFDVKD. CDR3 length: 16 amino acids. The CDR3 is CATSDRRRVTNNEQFF. CDR3 sequence (DNA): TGTGCCACCAGTGACCGCCGGCGGGTGACCAACAATGAGCAGTTCTTC.

The rearrangement uses TRBV6-5 and TRBJ1-2; tentative D call: TRBD1 (6 bases). Per the germline V gene, CDR1 is MNHEY and CDR2 is SVGAGI. V lost 2 bases to trimming and J lost 5 bases, with 12 bases between them. The CDR3 length is 14 residues. CDR3: CASSYVARGYGYTF. CDR3 DNA sequence: TGTGCCAGCAGTTACGTTGCGAGGGGGTATGGCTACACCTTC.

This clone has a single count. The junction departs from germline at one end; a sequencing error may be responsible. The chain uses TRBV12-3 or TRBV12-4 and TRBJ2-7; maybe TRBD2 (5 bases). This CDR3 has 12 residues. The CDR3 is CASTLGGYEQYF. For the CDR3, the DNA is TGTGCCAGCACTTTAGGAGGCTACGAGCAGTACTTC.

The J gene is TRBJ1-2, the V gene TRBV24-1; D ambiguous. Between the trimmed V and J ends, which lost 2 bases and 6 bases, there was a span of 12 bases. CDR3 size: 14 residues. CDR1 and CDR2 (germline): KGHDR, SFDVKD. The CDR3, as DNA: TGTGCCACCAGTGATTCGGCAGCGACGGATGGCTACACCTTC. Translation: CATSDSAATDGYTF.

V is TRBV6-5 and J is TRBJ2-3; 7 nucleotides match TRBD2. CDR3 length equals 14 residues. Germline values: CDR1 MNHEY, CDR2 SVGAGI. With V trimmed by 6 bases and J by 0 bases, 3 bases remained unmatched. The CDR3 is CASRLAPSTDTQYF. The CDR3 nucleotides read TGTGCCAGCAGACTAGCGCCTAGCACAGATACGCAGTATTTT.

The chain couples TRBV10-2 to TRBJ2-5; D is possibly TRBD1 (6 bases). The CDR3 is 11 residues long. CDR1 WSHSY and CDR2 SAAADI come from the germline V gene. Trimming left V 5 bases short and J 5 bases short, with 6 bases between. CDR3 bases: TGCGCCAGCAGTAGGGGGGAGACCCAGTACTTC. Translated: CASSRGETQYF.

The gene calls are TRBV4-3 and TRBJ1-2; D is ambiguous. Germline CDR1 reads LGHNA; CDR2 reads YSLEER. CDR3 length equals 15 residues. Trimming took off 0 bases at V and 0 bases at J, with 8 bases between the two ends. The DNA of the CDR3 is TGCGCCAGCAGCCAAGATTGGGTTTCTAACTATGGCTACACCTTC. Its translation: CASSQDWVSNYGYTF.

This clone was seen only a few times. This chain uses TRBV28 with TRBJ2-3, with D perhaps matching TRBD1 (5 bases). V lost 1 base and J lost 2, with 16 bases in between. CDR3 length equals 17 residues. The germline CDR1 and CDR2 sequences are MDHEN and SYDVKM. The chain's CDR3 is CASSLYSGQVDTDTQYF. In nucleotides, the CDR3 is TGTGCCAGCAGTTTATATTCAGGGCAAGTAGACACAGATACGCAGTATTTT.